Sequencing of this TCR beta chain was carried out in a study of radiation and T cells in renal cell carcinoma. Study-wide context: Nephrectomy followed 15 Gy stereotactic body radiation by 4 weeks.

Study observations and caveats: Without pretreatment biopsies, baseline tumor clonotype presence was undetermined. In blood, top tumor clones expanded by 2 weeks, shrinking by 4.

Clones were read by immunoSEQ multiplex PCR, and TCRdb kept only the in-frame ones, dropping some. The table has approximately 94,000 clones, approximately 80% seen once. This sample's time point: baseline pretreatment blood. The treatment is: 15 Gy SBRT to primary tumor, nephrectomy 4 weeks later. This renal cell carcinoma was of the clear cell type. On this clone: Antigen unknown.

V dropped 4 bases and J dropped 6 bases, with 16 bases sitting between them. The CDR3 totals 15 residues. Germline CDR1 is LNHDA and CDR2 is SQIVND (reference sequence). Specimen: blood, collected from a patient whose treatment included radiotherapy and nephrectomy. V is TRBV19 and J is TRBJ2-1, with a possible D match to TRBD2 (5 bases). This receptor was taken from a man aged 55 to 70 with renal cell carcinoma. CDR3 region: CASSTPRLFLNEQFF. The CDR3 DNA reads TGTGCCAGTAGTACCCCTCGACTATTCCTCAATGAGCAGTTCTTC.